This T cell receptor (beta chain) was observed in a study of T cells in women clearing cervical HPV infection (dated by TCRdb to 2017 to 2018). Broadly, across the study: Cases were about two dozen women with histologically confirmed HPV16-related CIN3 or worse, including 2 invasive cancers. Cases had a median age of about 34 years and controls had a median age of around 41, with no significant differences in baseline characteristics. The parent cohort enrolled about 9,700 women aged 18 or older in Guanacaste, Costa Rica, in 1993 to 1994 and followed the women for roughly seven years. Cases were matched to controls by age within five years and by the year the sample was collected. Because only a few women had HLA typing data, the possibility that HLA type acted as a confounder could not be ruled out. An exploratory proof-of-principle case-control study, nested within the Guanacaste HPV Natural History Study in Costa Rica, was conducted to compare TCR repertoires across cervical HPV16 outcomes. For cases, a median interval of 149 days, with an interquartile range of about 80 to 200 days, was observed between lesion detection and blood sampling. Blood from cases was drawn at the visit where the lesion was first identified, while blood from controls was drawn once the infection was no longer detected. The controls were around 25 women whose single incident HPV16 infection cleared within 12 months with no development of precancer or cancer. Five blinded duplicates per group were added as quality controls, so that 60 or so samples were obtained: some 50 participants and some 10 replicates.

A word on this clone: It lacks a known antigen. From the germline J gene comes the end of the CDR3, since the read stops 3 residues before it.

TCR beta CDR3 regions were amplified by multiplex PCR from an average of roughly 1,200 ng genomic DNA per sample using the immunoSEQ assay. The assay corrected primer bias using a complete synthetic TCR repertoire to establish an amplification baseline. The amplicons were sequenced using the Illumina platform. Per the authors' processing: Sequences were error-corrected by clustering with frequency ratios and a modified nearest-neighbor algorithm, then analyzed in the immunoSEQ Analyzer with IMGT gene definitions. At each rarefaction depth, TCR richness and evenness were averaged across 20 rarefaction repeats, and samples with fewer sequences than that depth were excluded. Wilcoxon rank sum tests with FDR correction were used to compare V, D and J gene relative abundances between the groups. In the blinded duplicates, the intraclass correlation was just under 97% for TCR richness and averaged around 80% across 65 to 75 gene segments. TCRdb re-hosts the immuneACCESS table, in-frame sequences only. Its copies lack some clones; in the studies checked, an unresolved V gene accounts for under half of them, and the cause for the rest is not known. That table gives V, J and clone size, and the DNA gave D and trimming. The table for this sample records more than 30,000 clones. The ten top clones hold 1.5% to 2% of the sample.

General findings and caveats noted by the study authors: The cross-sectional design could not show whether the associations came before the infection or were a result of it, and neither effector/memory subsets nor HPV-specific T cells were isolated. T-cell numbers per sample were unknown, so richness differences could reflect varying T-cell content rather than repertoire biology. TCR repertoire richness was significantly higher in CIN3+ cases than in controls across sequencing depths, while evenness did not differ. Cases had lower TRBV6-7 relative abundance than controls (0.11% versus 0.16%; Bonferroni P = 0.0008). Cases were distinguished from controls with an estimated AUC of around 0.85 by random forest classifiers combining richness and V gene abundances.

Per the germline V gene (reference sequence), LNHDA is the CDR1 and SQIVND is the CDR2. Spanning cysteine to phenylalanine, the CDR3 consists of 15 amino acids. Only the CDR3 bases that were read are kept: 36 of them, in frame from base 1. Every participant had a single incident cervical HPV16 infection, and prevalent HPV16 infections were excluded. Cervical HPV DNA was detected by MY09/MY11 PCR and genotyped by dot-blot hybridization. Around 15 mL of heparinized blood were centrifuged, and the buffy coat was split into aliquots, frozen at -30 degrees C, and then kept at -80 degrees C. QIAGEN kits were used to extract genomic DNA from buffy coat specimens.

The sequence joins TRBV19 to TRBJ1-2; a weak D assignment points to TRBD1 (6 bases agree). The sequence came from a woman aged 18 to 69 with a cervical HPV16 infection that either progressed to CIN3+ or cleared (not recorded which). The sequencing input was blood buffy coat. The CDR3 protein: CASSIQGNSYNDYTF. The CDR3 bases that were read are TGTGCCAGTAGTATCCAGGGGAACTCCTACAATGAC. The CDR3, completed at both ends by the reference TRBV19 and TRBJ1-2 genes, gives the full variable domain DGGITQSPKYLFRKEGQNVTLSCEQNLNHDAMYWYRQDPGQGLRLIYYSQIVNDFQKGDIAEGYSVSREKKESFPLTVTSAQKNPTAFYLCASSIQGNSYNDYTFGSGTRLTVV.